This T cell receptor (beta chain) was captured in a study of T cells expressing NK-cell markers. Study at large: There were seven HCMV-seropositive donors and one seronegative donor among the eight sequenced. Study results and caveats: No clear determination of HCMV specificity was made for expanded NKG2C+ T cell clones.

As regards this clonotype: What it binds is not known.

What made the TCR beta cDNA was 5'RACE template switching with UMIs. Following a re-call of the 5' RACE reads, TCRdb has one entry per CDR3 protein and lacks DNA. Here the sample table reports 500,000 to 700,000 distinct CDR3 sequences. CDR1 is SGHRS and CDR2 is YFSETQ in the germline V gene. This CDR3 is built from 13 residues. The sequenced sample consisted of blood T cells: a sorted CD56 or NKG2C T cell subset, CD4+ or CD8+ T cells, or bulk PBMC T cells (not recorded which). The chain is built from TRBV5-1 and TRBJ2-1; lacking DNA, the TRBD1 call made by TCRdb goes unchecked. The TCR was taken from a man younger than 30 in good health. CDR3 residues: CASSRDSFNEQFF.